This T cell receptor beta chain was captured in a study of blood T cell repertoires in COVID-19. As originally analysed: It was from reference gene primer amplification that nucleated cell counts were estimated. Sequencing was performed with immunoSEQ multiplex PCR; in TCRdb, only in-frame clones are kept and a portion is missing. Clonal size and the V and J genes are those of that table, whereas D and trimming came from the DNA. The sample includes 200,000 to 250,000 clones, approximately 78% of them seen just once. This clonotype was obtained from a man between 40 and 49 years old who had recovered from COVID-19. What was sequenced was PBMCs or T cells enriched from blood (not recorded which).

The CDR3 DNA is TGCGCCAGCAGCCCCGGACAGAACTATGGCTACACCTTC. Protein: CASSPGQNYGYTF. The chain carries TRBV5-1 and TRBJ1-2, with D tentatively TRBD1 (6 bases). Deletions cut 4 bases from V and 2 bases from J, with 9 bases between. This CDR3 spans 13 amino acids. CDR1 and CDR2 from the germline V gene are SGHRS and YFSETQ.